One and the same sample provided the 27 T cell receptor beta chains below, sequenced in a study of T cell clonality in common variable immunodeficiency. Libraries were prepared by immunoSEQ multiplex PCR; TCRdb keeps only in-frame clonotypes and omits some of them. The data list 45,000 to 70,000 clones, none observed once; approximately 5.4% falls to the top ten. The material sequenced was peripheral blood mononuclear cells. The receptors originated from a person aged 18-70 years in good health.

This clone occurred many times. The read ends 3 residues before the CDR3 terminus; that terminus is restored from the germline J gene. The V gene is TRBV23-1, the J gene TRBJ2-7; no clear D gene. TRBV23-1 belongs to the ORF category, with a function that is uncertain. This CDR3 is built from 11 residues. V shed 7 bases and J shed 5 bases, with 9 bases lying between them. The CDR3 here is CASTRLDEQYF. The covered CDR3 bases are TGCGCCAGCACCAGACTTGACGAG.

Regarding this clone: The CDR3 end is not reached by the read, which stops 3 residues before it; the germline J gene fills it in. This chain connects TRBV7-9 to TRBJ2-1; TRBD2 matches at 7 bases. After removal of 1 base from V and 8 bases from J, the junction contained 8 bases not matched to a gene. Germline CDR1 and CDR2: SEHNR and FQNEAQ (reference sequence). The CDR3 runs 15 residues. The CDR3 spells CASSLGRGRFDEQFF. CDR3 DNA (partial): TGTGCCAGCAGCTTAGGGCGGGGGAGATTCGATGAG.

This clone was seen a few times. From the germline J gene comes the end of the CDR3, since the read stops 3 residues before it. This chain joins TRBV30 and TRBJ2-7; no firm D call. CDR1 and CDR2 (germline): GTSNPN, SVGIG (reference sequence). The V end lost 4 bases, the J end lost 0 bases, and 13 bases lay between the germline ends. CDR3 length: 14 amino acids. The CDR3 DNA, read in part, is TGTGCCTGGACCCTAGACTCGAGCTCCTACGAG. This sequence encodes CAWTLDSSSYE. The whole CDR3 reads CAWTLDSSSYEQYF.

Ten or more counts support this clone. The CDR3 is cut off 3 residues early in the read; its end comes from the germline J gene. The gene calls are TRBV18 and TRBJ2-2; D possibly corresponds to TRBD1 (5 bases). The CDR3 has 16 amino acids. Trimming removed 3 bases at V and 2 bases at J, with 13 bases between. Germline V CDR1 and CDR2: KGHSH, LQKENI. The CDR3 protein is CASSPTPGANTGELFF. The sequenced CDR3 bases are TGTGCCAGCTCACCCACACCTGGGGCTAACACCGGGGAG.

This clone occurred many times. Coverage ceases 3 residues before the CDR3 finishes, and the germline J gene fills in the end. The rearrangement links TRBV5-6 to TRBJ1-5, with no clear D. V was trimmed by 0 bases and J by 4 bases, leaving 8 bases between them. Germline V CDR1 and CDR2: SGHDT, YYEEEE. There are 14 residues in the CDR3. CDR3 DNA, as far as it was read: TGTGCCAGCAGCTTGGGGCAGATAAATCAGCCC. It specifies CASSLGQINQP. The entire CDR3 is CASSLGQINQPQHF.

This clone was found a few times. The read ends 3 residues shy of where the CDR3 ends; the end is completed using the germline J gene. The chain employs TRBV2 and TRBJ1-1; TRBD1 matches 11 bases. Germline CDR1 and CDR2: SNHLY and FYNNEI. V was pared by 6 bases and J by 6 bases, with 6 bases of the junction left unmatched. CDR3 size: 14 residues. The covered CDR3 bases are TGTGCCAGCAGCTTACCGGGACAGGGGGCTGAA. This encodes CASSLPGQGAE. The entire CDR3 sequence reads CASSLPGQGAEAFF.

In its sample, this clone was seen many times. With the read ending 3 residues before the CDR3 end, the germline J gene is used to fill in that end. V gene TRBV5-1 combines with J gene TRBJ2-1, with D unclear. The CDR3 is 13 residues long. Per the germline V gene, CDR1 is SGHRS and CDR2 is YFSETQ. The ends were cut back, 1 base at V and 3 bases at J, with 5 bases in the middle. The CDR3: CASSLTDYNEQFF. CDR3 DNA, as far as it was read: TGCGCCAGCAGCTTGACAGACTACAATGAG.

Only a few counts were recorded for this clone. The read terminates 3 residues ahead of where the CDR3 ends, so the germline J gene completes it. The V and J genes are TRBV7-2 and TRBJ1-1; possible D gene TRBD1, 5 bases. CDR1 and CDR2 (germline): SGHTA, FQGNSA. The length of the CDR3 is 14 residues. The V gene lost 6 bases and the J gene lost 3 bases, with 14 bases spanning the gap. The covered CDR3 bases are TGTGCCAGCAGTCAGCGGGGGAAGTACACTGAA. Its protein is CASSQRGKYTE. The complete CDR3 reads CASSQRGKYTEAFF.

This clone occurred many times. Incomplete CDR3 DNA: TGTGCCAGCAGTGAAAAAGCGGGAGGGCCAGATACG. It translates to CASSEKAGGPDT. The whole CDR3 protein is CASSEKAGGPDTQYF. This chain links TRBV6-1 with TRBJ2-3, with 10 bases lining up with TRBD2. The DNA ends 3 residues before the CDR3 does, and the rest of the CDR3 is filled in from the germline J gene. Trimming took 2 bases from V and 4 from J; bases not matched to a gene: 3. From germline, CDR1 is MNHNS and CDR2 SASEGT. The length of the CDR3 is 15 residues.

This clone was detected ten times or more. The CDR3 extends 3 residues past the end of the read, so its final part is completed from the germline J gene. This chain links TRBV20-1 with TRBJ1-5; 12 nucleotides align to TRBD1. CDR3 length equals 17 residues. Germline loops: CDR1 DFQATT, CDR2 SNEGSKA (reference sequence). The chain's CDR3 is CSARDRGRTFVGQPQHF. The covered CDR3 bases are TGCAGTGCTCGGGACAGGGGGCGCACATTTGTCGGGCAACCC.

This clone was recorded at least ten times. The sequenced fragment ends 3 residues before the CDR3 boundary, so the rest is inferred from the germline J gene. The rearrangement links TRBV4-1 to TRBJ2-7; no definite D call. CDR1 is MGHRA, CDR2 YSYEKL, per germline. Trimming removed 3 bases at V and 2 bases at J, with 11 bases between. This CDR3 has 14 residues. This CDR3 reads CASSHPRAPYEQYF. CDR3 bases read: TGCGCCAGCAGCCACCCCCGCGCTCCCTACGAG.

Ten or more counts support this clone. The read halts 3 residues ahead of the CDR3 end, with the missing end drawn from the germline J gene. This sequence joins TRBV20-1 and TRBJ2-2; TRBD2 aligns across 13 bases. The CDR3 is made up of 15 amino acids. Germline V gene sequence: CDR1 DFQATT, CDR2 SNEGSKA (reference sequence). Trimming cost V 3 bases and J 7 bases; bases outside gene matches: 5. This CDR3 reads CSARDTSGRVGELFF. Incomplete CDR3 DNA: TGCAGTGCTAGGGATACTAGCGGGAGGGTCGGGGAG.

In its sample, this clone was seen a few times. The CDR3 sequence is CASSPQAGDTEQYF. CDR3 bases read: TGCGCCAGCAGCCCCCAAGCGGGAGATACCGAG. The rearrangement uses TRBV5-1 and TRBJ2-7; the match to TRBD2 covers 8 bases. The CDR3 goes on 3 residues after the read ends, and that part is filled in from the germline J gene. This CDR3 region has 14 residues. Trimming took 4 bases from V and 6 from J; bases not matched to a gene: 9. The germline V gene has CDR1 SGHRS and CDR2 YFSETQ.

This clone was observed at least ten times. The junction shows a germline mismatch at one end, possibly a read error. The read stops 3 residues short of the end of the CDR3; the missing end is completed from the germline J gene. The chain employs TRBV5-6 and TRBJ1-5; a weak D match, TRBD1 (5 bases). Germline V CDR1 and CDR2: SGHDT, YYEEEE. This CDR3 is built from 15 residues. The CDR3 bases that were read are TGTGCCAGCAGTTTGGGCAGGGTTAGCAATCAGCCC. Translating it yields CASSLGRVSNQP. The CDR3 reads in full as CASSLGRVSNQPQHF.

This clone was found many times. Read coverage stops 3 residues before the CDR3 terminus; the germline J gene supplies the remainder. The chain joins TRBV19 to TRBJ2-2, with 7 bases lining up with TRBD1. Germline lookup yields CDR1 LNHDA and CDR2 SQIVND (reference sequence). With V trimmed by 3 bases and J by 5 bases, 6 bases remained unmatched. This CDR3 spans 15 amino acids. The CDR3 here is CASSMGQSPTGELFF. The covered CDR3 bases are TGTGCCAGTAGTATGGGACAGTCACCAACCGGGGAG.

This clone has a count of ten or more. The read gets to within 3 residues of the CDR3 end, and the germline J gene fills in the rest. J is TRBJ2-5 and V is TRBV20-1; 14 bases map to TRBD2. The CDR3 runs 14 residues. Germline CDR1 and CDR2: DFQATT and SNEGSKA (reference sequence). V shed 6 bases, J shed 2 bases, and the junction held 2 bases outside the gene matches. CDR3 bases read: TGCAGTGCACGGACTAGCGGGAGGCAAGAGACC. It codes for CSARTSGRQET. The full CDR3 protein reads CSARTSGRQETQYF.

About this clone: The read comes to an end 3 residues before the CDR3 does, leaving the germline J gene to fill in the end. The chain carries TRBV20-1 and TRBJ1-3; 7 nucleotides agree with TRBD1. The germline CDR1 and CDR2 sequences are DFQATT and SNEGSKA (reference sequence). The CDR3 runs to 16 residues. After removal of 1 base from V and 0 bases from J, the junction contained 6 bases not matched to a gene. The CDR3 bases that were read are TGCAGTGCTAGAGGTGCGGACAGGCACTCTGGAAACACC. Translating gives CSARGADRHSGNT. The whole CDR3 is CSARGADRHSGNTIYF.

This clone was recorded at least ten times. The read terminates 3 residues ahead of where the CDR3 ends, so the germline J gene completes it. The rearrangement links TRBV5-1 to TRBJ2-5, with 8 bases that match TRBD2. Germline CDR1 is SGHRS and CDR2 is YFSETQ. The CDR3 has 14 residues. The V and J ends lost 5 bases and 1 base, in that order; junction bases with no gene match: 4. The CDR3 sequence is CASRLAAAQETQYF. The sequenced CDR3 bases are TGCGCCAGCAGACTAGCGGCAGCCCAAGAGACC.

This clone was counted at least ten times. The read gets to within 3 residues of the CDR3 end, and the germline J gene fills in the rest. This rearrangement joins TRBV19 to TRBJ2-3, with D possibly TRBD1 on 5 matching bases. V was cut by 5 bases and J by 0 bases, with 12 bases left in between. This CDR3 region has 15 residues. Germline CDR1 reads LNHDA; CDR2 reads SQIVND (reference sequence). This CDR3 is CASSPRQYSTDTQYF. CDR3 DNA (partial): TGTGCCAGTAGTCCCCGACAGTATAGCACAGATACG. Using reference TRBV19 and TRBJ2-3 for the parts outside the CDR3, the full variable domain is DGGITQSPKYLFRKEGQNVTLSCEQNLNHDAMYWYRQDPGQGLRLIYYSQIVNDFQKGDIAEGYSVSREKKESFPLTVTSAQKNPTAFYLCASSPRQYSTDTQYFGPGTRLTVL.

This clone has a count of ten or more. The CDR3 bases that were read are TGTGCCAGCAGCCCAGCGATGGGTTATGGC. Translation: CASSPAMGYG. The CDR3, in full, reads CASSPAMGYGYTF. This chain uses TRBV14 with TRBJ1-2; no definite D call. The read finishes 3 residues shy of the CDR3 end, and the germline J gene is used to complete it. Germline V CDR1 and CDR2: SGHDN, FVKESK. Trimming took 4 bases from V and 5 from J, leaving 11 bases between them. This CDR3 spans 13 amino acids. The entire variable domain, with the rest obtained from reference TRBV14 and TRBJ1-2, is as follows: EAGVTQFPSHSVIEKGQTVTLRCDPISGHDNLYWYRRVMGKEIKFLLHFVKESKQDESGMPNNRFLAERTGGTYSTLKVQPAELEDSGVYFCASSPAMGYGYTFGSGTRLTVV.

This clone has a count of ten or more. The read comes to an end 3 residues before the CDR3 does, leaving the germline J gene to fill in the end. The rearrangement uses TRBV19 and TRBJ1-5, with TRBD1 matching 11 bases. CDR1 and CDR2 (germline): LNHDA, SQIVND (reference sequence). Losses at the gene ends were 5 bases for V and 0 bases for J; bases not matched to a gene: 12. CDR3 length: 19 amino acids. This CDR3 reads CASSGPGTGGAYSNQPQHF. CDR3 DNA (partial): TGTGCCAGTAGTGGGCCCGGGACAGGGGGGGCCTATAGCAATCAGCCC. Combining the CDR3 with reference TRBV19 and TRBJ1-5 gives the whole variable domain DGGITQSPKYLFRKEGQNVTLSCEQNLNHDAMYWYRQDPGQGLRLIYYSQIVNDFQKGDIAEGYSVSREKKESFPLTVTSAQKNPTAFYLCASSGPGTGGAYSNQPQHFGDGTRLSIL.

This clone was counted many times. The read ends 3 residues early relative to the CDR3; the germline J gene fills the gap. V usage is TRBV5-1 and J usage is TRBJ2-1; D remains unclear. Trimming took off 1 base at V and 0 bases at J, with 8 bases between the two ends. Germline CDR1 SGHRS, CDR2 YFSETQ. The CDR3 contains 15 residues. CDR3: CASSLSRNSYNEQFF. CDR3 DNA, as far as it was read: TGCGCCAGCAGCTTGTCCAGGAACTCCTACAATGAG.

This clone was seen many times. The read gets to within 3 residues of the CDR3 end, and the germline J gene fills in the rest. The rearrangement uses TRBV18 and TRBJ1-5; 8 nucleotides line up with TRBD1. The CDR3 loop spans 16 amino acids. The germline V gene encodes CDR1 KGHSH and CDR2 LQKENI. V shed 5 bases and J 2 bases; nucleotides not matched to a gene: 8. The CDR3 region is CASSSTGVGGNQPQHF. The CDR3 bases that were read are TGTGCCAGCTCATCGACAGGGGTCGGAGGCAATCAGCCC.

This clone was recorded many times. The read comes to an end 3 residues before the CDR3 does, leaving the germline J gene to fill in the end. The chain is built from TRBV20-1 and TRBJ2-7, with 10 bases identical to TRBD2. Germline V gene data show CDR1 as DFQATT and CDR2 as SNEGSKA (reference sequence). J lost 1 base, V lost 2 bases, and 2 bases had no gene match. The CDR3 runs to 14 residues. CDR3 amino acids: CSARPSGSSYEQYF. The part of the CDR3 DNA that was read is TGCAGTGCTAGACCTAGCGGGAGTTCCTACGAG.

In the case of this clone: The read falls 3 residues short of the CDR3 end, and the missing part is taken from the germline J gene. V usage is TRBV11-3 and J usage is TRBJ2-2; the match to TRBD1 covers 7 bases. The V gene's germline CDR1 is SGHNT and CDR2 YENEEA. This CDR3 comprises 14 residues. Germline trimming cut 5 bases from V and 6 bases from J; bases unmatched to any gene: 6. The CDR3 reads CASSARQGAGELFF. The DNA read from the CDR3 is TGTGCCAGCAGCGCCCGACAGGGAGCCGGGGAG.

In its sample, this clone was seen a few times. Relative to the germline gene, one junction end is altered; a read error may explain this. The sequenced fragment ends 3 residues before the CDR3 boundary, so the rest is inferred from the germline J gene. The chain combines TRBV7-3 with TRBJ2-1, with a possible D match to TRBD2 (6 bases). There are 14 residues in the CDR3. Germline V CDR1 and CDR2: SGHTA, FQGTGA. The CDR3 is CAGSLRGLDNEQFF. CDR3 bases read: TGTGCCGGCAGCTTACGGGGACTCGACAATGAG. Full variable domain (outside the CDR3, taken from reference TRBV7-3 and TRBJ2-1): GAGVSQTPSNKVTEKGKYVELRCDPISGHTALYWYRQSLGQGPEFLIYFQGTGAADDSGLPNDRFFAVRPEGSVSTLKIQRTERGDSAVYLCAGSLRGLDNEQFFGPGTRLTVL.

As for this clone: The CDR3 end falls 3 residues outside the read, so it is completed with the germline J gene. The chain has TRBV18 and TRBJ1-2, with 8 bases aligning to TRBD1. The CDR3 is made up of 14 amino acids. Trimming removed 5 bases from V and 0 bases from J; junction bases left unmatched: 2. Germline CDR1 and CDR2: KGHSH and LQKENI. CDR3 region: CASSRTGTNYGYTF. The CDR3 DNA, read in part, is TGTGCCAGCTCAAGGACAGGGACTAACTATGGC.